This T cell receptor (beta chain) was observed in a study of identical twins. MiXCR, run by TCRdb on the 5' RACE reads, gives a single entry per CDR3 protein. The sample shows hundreds of thousands of distinct CDR3 sequences, 9% to 15% of them seen only once. This clonotype was seen a few times. The V end lost 0 bases, the J end lost 4 bases, and 22 bases lay between the germline ends. The CDR3 consists of 18 residues. The germline gives CDR1 DFQATT, CDR2 SNEGSKA (reference sequence). The data also belong to a second study, concerning yellow fever vaccine responses in identical twins.

V gene TRBV20-1 combines with J gene TRBJ2-1, with D perhaps given as TRBD1 or TRBD2 (6 bases each). The clonotype originates from a woman aged 18-29 years in good health. The sample was CD8+ T cells sorted from blood. The chain's CDR3 is CSARDFTGAGSGYNEQFF. The DNA for the CDR3 is TGCAGTGCTAGAGATTTTACGGGGGCTGGTAGCGGATACAATGAGCAGTTCTTC.